The T cell receptor beta chain described here comes from a study of blood T cell repertoires in COVID-19. Study-wide background: Acute and convalescent COVID-19 samples came from the United States, Italy and Spain. The cDNA or gDNA used as material had been derived from T cells, B-cell-depleted T cells, or PBMCs.

The V segment lost 5 bases and the J segment 2 bases; nucleotides outside the gene matches: 4. The CDR3 totals 14 residues. The germline V gene encodes CDR1 SEHNR and CDR2 FQNEAQ (reference sequence). Recruited during active infection, patients (from Seattle) were subsequently followed longitudinally. Source study methods: Amplified reference gene primers provided the basis for estimating nucleated cell counts. Only in-frame clones appear in the TCRdb table, and some are missing; sequencing was by immunoSEQ multiplex PCR. V and J calls and clone size follow that table, whereas D and trimming were derived from the DNA. The sample holds around 300,000 clones, about 90% seen once.

Sequencing was performed on peripheral blood. This chain joins TRBV7-9 and TRBJ2-7; the match to TRBD2 covers 9 bases. The clonotype comes from a woman in her 40s with COVID-19, enrolled during active disease. CDR3 region: CASSNRTSAYEQYF. The CDR3 bases are TGTGCCAGCAGCAACCGGACTAGCGCCTACGAGCAGTACTTC.